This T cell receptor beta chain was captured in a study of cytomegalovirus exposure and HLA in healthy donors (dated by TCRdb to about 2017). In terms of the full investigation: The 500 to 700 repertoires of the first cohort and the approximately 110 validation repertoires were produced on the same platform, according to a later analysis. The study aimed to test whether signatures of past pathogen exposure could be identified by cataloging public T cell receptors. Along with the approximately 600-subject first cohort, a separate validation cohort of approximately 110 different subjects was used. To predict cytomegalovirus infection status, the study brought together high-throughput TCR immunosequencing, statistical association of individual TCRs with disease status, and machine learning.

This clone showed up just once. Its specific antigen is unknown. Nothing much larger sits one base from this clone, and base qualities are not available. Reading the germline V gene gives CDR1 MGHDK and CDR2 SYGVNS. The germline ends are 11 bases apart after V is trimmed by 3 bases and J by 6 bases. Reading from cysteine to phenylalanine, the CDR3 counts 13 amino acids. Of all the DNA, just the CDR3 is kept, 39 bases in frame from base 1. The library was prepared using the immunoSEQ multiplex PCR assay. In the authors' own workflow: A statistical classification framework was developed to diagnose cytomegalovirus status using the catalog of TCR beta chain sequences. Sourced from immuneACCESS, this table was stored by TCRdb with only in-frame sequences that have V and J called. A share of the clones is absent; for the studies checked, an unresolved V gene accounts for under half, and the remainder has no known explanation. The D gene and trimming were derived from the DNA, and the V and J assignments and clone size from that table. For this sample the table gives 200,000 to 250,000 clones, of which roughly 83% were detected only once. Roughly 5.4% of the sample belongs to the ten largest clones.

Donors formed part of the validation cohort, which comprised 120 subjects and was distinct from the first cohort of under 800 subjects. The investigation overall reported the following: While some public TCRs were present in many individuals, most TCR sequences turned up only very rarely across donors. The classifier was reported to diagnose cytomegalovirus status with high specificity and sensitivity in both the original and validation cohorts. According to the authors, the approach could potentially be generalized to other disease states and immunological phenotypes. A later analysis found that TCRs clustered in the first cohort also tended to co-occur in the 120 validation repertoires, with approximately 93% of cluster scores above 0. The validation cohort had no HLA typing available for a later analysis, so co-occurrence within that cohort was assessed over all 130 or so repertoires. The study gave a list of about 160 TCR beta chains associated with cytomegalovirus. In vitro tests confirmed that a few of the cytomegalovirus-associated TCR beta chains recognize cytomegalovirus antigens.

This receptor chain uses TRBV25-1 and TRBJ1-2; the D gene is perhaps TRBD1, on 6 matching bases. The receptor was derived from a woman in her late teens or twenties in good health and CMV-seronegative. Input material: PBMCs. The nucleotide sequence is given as TGTGCCAGCAGTGATACAGGGTACCATGGCTACACCTTC. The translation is CASSDTGYHGYTF.